These T cell receptor beta chains were read from a single sample in a study of T-cell reconstitution after alpha-beta-depleted transplantation in children. One entry per CDR3 protein results from TCRdb running MiXCR on the PCR reads. The sample includes about 980,000 distinct CDR3 sequences, less than 30% of them seen just once. The sample was PBMCs, mostly from graft donor cells, taken 360 days after TCRalphabeta/CD19-depleted stem cell transplant. These receptors were obtained from a boy younger than two who had a stem cell transplant for SCID, so the T cells may come from the graft donor. Each CDR3 is given with its conserved first and last residue.

j_call: TRBJ2-5; cdr3_length: 13; v_call: TRBV6-1; cdr3_aa: CASRRTRQETQYF
j_call: TRBJ2-7; cdr3_length: 15; v_call: TRBV20-1; cdr3_aa: CSARDSGTNSYEQYF
j_call: TRBJ1-1; cdr3_length: 14; v_call: TRBV12-3/TRBV12-4; cdr3_aa: CASSHPEESLEAFF
j_call: TRBJ2-7; cdr3_length: 14; v_call: TRBV11-1; cdr3_aa: CASSLRASTYEQYF
j_call: TRBJ2-2; cdr3_length: 17; v_call: TRBV4-2; cdr3_aa: CASSQDSPRLYTGELFF
j_call: TRBJ2-5; cdr3_length: 15; v_call: TRBV20-1; cdr3_aa: CSARVPQGASKTQYF
j_call: TRBJ1-6; cdr3_length: 14; v_call: TRBV4-2; cdr3_aa: CASSPYRATSPLHF
j_call: TRBJ2-1; cdr3_length: 16; v_call: TRBV15; cdr3_aa: CATSRGSGGRYNEQFF
j_call: TRBJ2-1; cdr3_length: 16; v_call: TRBV18; cdr3_aa: CASSPIAGGISNEQFF
j_call: TRBJ1-1; cdr3_length: 16; v_call: TRBV6-5; cdr3_aa: CASSYYGVGGGTEAFF
j_call: TRBJ2-3; cdr3_length: 14; v_call: TRBV12-3/TRBV12-4; cdr3_aa: CASSSGGDRDTQYF
j_call: TRBJ2-7; cdr3_length: 15; v_call: TRBV5-8; cdr3_aa: CASSLKSGRAYEQYF
j_call: TRBJ1-2; cdr3_length: 17; v_call: TRBV4-2; cdr3_aa: CASSHVRGQLGKDGYTF
j_call: TRBJ2-1; cdr3_length: 16; v_call: TRBV6-9; cdr3_aa: CASSIEDLAGLVEQFF
j_call: TRBJ2-1; cdr3_length: 18; v_call: TRBV9; cdr3_aa: CASSADMGGRNYYNEQFF
j_call: TRBJ1-6; cdr3_length: 14; v_call: TRBV7-2; cdr3_aa: CASSFRGDDSPLHF
j_call: TRBJ2-1; cdr3_length: 15; v_call: TRBV19; cdr3_aa: CASSAILGSYNEQFF
j_call: TRBJ2-1; cdr3_length: 15; v_call: TRBV15; cdr3_aa: CATSVPGLDHNEQFF
j_call: TRBJ2-1; cdr3_length: 16; v_call: TRBV5-6; cdr3_aa: CASSGPGLAAYNEQFF
j_call: TRBJ2-1; cdr3_length: 15; v_call: TRBV9; cdr3_aa: CASSDTSGAINEQFF
j_call: TRBJ2-1; cdr3_length: 18; v_call: TRBV3-1; cdr3_aa: CASSQEPTGTSGGIEQFF
j_call: TRBJ1-2; cdr3_length: 13; v_call: TRBV28; cdr3_aa: CASSLRRIYGYTF
j_call: TRBJ2-5; cdr3_length: 15; v_call: TRBV5-1; cdr3_aa: CASSLGGARQETQYF
j_call: TRBJ2-5; cdr3_length: 16; v_call: TRBV3-1; cdr3_aa: CASSPWTSGGEETQYF
j_call: TRBJ1-3; cdr3_length: 14; v_call: TRBV15; cdr3_aa: CATSIMSRGDTIYF
j_call: TRBJ2-5; cdr3_length: 15; v_call: TRBV12-3/TRBV12-4; cdr3_aa: CASSPVQGALETQYF